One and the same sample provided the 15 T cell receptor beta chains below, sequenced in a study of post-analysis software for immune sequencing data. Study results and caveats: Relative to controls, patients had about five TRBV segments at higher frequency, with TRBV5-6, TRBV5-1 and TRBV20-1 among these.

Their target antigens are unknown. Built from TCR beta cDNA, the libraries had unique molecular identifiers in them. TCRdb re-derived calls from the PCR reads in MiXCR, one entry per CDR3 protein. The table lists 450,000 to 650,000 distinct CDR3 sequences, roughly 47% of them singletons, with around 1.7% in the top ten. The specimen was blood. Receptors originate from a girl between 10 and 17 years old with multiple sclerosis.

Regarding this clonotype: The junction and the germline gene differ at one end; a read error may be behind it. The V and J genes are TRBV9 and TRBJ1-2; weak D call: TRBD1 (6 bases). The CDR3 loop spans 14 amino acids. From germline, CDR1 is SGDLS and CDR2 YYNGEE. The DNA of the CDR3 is TGTGCCGGCAGCCCCGAGTGGGGGGGCAACGGCTACACCTTC. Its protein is CAGSPEWGGNGYTF. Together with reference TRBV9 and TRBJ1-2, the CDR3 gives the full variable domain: DSGVTQTPKHLITATGQRVTLRCSPRSGDLSVYWYQQSLDQGLQFLIQYYNGEERAKGNILERFSAQQFPDLHSELNLSSLELGDSALYFCAGSPEWGGNGYTFGSGTRLTVV.

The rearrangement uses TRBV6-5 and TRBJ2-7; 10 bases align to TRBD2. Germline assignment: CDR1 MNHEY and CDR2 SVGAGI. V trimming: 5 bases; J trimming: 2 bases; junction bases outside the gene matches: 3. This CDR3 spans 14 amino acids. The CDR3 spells CASSKGLAAYEQYF. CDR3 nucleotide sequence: TGTGCCAGCAGTAAAGGACTAGCGGCCTACGAGCAGTACTTC.

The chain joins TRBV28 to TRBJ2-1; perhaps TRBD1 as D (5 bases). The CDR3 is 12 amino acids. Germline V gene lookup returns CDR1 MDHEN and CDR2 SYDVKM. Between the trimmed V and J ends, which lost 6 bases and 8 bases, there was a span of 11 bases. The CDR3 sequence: CASRVGVDEQFF. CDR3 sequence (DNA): TGTGCCAGCAGGGTAGGGGTAGATGAGCAGTTCTTC.

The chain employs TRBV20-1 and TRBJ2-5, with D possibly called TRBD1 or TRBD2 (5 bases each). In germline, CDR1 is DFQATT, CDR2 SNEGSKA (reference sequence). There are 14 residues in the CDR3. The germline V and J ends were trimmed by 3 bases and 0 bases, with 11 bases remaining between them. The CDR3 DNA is TGCAGTGCTAGCGCAGGGACGTACCAAGAGACCCAGTACTTC. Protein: CSASAGTYQETQYF.

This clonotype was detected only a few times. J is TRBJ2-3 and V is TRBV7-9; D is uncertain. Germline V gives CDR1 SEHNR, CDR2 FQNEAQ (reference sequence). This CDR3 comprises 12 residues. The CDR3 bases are TGTGCGACCCGAGGAGGCACAGATACGCAGTATTTT. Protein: CATRGGTDTQYF.

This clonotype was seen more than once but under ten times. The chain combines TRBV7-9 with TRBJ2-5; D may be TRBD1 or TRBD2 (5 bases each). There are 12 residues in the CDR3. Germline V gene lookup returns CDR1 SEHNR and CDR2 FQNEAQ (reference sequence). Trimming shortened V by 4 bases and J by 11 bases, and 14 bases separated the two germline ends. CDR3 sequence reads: CASSSERGKQYF. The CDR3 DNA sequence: TGTGCCAGCAGCTCGGAGAGGGGCAAGCAGTACTTC.

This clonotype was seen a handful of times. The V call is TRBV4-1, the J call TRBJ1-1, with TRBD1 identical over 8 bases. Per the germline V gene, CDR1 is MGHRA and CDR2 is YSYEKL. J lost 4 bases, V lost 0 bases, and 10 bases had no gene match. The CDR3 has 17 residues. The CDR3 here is CASSQDQVAGGLTEAFF. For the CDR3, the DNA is TGCGCCAGCAGCCAAGATCAGGTGGCAGGGGGCCTCACTGAAGCTTTCTTT.

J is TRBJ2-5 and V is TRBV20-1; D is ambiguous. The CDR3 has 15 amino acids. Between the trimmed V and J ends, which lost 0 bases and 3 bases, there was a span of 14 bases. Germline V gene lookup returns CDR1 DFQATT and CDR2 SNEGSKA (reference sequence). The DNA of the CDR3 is TGCAGTGCTAGAGATCAATCAGGCGGTAAAGAGACCCAGTACTTC. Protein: CSARDQSGGKETQYF.

The CDR3 coding sequence is TGCAGTGCTGAGCCTAGCCCCCGGATGATAGCCAAAAACATTCAGTACTTC. This codes for CSAEPSPRMIAKNIQYF. This chain links TRBV20-1 with TRBJ2-4; tentative D call: TRBD2 (5 bases). Germline CDR1 DFQATT, CDR2 SNEGSKA (reference sequence). V lost 5 bases, J lost 0 bases, and 20 bases lay in between. The CDR3 has 17 residues.

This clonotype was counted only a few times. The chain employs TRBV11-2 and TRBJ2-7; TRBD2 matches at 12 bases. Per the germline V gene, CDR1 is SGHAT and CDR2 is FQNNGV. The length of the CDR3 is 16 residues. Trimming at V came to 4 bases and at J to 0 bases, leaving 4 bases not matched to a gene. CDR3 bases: TGTGCCAGCAGCTGTTGGACTAGCGGGATCTCCTACGAGCAGTACTTC. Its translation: CASSCWTSGISYEQYF.

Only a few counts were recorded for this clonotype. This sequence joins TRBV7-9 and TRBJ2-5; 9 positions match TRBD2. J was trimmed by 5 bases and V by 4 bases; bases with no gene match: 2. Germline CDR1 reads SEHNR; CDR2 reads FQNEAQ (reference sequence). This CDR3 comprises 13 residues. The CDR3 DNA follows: TGTGCCAGCAGCTCTAGCGGGGTGGAGACCCAGTACTTC. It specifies CASSSSGVETQYF.

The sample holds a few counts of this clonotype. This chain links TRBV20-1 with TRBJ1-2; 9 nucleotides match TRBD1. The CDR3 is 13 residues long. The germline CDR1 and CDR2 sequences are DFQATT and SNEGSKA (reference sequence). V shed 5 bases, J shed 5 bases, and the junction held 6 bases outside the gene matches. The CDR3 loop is CSAGRTGAYGYTF. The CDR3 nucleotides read TGCAGTGCTGGAAGGACAGGGGCTTATGGCTACACCTTC.

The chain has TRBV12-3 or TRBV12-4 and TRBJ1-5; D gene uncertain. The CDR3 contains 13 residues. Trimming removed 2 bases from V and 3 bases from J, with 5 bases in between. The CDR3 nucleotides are TGTGCCAGCAGTTTACACCCCAATCAGCCCCAGCATTTT. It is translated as CASSLHPNQPQHF.

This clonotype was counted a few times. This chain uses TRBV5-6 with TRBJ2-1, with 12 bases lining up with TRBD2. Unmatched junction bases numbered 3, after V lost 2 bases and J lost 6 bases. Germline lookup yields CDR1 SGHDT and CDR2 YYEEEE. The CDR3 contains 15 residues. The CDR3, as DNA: TGTGCCAGCAGCTTTGGACTAGCGGGGACCAATGAGCAGTTCTTC. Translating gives CASSFGLAGTNEQFF.

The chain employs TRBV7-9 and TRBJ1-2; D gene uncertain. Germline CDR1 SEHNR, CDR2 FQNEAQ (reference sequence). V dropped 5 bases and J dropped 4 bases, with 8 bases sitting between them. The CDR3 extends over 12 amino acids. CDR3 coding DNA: TGTGCCAGCAGCCCGGCGAGCTATGGCTACACCTTC. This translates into CASSPASYGYTF. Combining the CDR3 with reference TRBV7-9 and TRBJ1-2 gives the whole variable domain DTGVSQNPRHKITKRGQNVTFRCDPISEHNRLYWYRQTLGQGPEFLTYFQNEAQLEKSRLLSDRFSAERPKGSFSTLEIQRTEQGDSAMYLCASSPASYGYTFGSGTRLTVV.